This entry lists 5 T cell receptor beta chains sequenced from one sample in a study of blood T cell repertoires in COVID-19. Profiling relied on immunoSEQ multiplex PCR, and the TCRdb table lists in-frame clones only, not all of them. The top ten clones hold approximately 10% of a sample with 100,000 to 150,000 clones, approximately 86% of them seen once. Specimen: peripheral blood. The receptors stem from a woman in her seventies with COVID-19, enrolled during active disease.

This chain uses TRBV2 with TRBJ1-1; 9 bases match TRBD1. J was trimmed by 4 bases and V by 6 bases; bases with no gene match: 3. CDR1 and CDR2 from the germline V gene are SNHLY and FYNNEI. The CDR3 covers 13 residues. This chain's CDR3 is CASRRDRVTEAFF. CDR3 bases: TGTGCCAGCAGGAGGGACAGGGTCACTGAAGCTTTCTTT.

This clone was counted between two and nine times. The chain joins TRBV7-8 to TRBJ2-3; 8 bases are a match to TRBD2. Germline trimming cut 1 base from V and 2 bases from J; bases unmatched to any gene: 5. Germline V gives CDR1 SGHVS, CDR2 FQNEAQ. This CDR3 is 16 amino acids long. CDR3 residues: CASSLDPGGVTDTQYF. The CDR3 nucleotides read TGTGCCAGCAGCTTAGATCCCGGGGGGGTCACAGATACGCAGTATTTT.

Here the CDR3 DNA reads TGTGCCAGCAGTTCGTCAGGGCGTAAACTGTTTTTT. As protein: CASSSSGRKLFF. V and J are TRBV27 and TRBJ1-4, with a possible D match to TRBD1 (5 bases). Trimming left V 4 bases short and J 11 bases short, with 11 bases between. Germline-derived CDR1 and CDR2 are MNHEY and SMNVEV (reference sequence). The CDR3 contains 12 residues.

The chain is built from TRBV18 and TRBJ2-1; 9 nucleotides agree with TRBD2. Per the germline V gene, CDR1 is KGHSH and CDR2 is LQKENI. V shed 0 bases, J shed 3 bases, and the junction held 3 bases outside the gene matches. The CDR3 length is 16 residues. CDR3 region: CASSPPLAGFYNEQFF. CDR3 nucleotides: TGTGCCAGCTCACCACCCCTAGCGGGGTTCTACAATGAGCAGTTCTTC.

The CDR3 DNA reads TGCAGCGCCGCACCAGGGGGCGGACAGCCCCAGCATTTT. This codes for CSAAPGGGQPQHF. The chain employs TRBV29-1 and TRBJ1-5, with 8 bases aligning to TRBD1. The ends lost 7 bases at V and 7 bases at J; junction bases unmatched: 9. There are 13 residues in the CDR3. CDR1 is SQVTM, CDR2 ANQGSEA, per germline.